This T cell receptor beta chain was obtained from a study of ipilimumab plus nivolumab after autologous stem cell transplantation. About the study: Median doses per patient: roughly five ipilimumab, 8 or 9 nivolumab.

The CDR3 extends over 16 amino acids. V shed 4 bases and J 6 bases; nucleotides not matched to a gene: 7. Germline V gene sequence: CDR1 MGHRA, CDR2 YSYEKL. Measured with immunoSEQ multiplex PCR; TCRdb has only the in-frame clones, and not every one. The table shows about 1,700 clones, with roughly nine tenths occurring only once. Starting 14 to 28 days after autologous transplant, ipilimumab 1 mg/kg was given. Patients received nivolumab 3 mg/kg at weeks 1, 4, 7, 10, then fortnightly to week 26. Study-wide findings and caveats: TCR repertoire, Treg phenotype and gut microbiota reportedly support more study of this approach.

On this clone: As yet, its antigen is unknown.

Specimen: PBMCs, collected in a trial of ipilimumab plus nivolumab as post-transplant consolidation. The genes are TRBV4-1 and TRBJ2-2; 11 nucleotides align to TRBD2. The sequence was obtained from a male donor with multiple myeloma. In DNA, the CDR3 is TGCGCCAGCAGCCTATCGACTAGCGGGGATCCCGGGGAGCTGTTTTTT. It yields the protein CASSLSTSGDPGELFF.